These 6 T cell receptor beta chains were all obtained from the same sample, sequenced in a study of T-cell memory formation after mild COVID-19 (dated by TCRdb to about 2021). Libraries were prepared through 5' RACE. The instrument was an Illumina NovaSeq 6000. The public reads were reanalyzed by TCRdb: fastp trimming at Q25, MiXCR alignment, in-frame beta chains only. When rows share a CDR3 protein, they turn into one entry using the most common DNA and genes. The sample table lists about 440,000 distinct CDR3 sequences, around 20% of them with a count of one. The top ten clones comprise approximately 8.4% of the sample. Sequencing input: PBMCs or a T cell subset sorted from them (not recorded which). These receptors all stem from an adult woman who had mild COVID-19 (a few samples of this study predate the infection). The sample titles of this study are shuffled in the database, so cell type and time point are left out; the donor was told from shared clones.

The gene calls are TRBV29-1 and TRBJ2-7, with a tentative D call TRBD2 (6 bases). Germline V lookup: CDR1 SQVTM, CDR2 ANQGSEA. The CDR3 extends over 12 amino acids. Trimming took off 5 bases at V and 2 bases at J, with 10 bases between the two ends. DNA of the CDR3: TGCAGCGTTCGTAGCGGAACCTACGAGCAGTACTTC. This codes for CSVRSGTYEQYF.

The chain carries TRBV12-3 or TRBV12-4 and TRBJ2-3; D is uncertain. The CDR3 loop spans 13 amino acids. The V end lost 8 bases, the J end lost 3 bases, and 12 bases lay between the germline ends. CDR3 DNA: TGTGCCAGCGCCGTCACCAGGACAGATACGCAGTATTTT. Encoded protein: CASAVTRTDTQYF.

CDR3 nucleotides: TGTGCCAGCAGCCCCGGGACAGGGACATACGTTAACTATGGCTACACCTTC. Amino acids: CASSPGTGTYVNYGYTF. The gene calls are TRBV25-1 and TRBJ1-2; the match to TRBD1 covers 9 bases. Trimming removed 6 bases from V and 1 base from J; junction bases left unmatched: 12. The germline gives CDR1 MGHDK, CDR2 SYGVNS. This CDR3 is 17 amino acids long.

This clonotype has just a few counts. The chain couples TRBV24-1 to TRBJ1-5; 8 bases align to TRBD1. V lost 7 bases, J lost 0 bases, and 7 bases stayed unmatched. Germline V gene data show CDR1 as KGHDR and CDR2 as SFDVKD. The length of the CDR3 is 16 residues. The CDR3 sequence is CATSPDRGYSNQPQHF. As DNA, the CDR3 is TGTGCCACCAGCCCAGACAGGGGCTATAGCAATCAGCCCCAGCATTTT.

This clonotype turned up a few times. This sequence joins TRBV7-8 and TRBJ1-1; 9 positions agree with TRBD1. The germline gives CDR1 SGHVS, CDR2 FQNEAQ. With V trimmed by 5 bases and J by 5 bases, 18 bases remained unmatched. This CDR3 has 18 residues. As DNA, the CDR3 is TGTGCCAGCAGCACCCAAGTCCCTCTCCGGGACAGGGTTACTGAAGCTTTCTTT. Residues: CASSTQVPLRDRVTEAFF.

This clonotype has more than one count but fewer than ten. This chain connects TRBV15 to TRBJ2-7, with D maybe TRBD1 (6 bases). Germline V gene sequence: CDR1 LNHNV, CDR2 YYDKDF (reference sequence). CDR3 size: 16 residues. V lost 0 bases and J 3 bases, leaving 15 bases between the germline ends. The CDR3 is CATSREDRKSGYEQYF. The CDR3 nucleotides read TGTGCCACCAGCAGAGAAGACAGGAAAAGTGGCTACGAGCAGTACTTC.